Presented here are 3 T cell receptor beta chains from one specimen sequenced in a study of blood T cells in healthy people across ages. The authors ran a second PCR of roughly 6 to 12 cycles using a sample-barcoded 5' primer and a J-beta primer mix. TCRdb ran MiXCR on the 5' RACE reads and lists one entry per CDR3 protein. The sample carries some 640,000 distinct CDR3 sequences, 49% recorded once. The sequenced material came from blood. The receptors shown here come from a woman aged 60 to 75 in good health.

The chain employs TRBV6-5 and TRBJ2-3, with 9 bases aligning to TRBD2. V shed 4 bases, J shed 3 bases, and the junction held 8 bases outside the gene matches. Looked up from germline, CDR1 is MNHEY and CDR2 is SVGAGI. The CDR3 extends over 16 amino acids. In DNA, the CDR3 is TGTGCCAGCAGTTTATCCGGGACTAGCAATACAGATACGCAGTATTTT. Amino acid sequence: CASSLSGTSNTDTQYF.

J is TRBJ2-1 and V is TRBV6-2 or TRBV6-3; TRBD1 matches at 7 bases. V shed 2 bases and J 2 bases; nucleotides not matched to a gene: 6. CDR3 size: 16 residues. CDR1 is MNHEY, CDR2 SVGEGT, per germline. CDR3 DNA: TGTGCCAGCAGTTACATGGGACAGCGGACCTACAATGAGCAGTTCTTC. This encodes CASSYMGQRTYNEQFF.

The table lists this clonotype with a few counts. CDR3 region: CASSFDSGTDTQYF. For the CDR3, the DNA is TGCGCCAGCAGCTTTGATAGCGGCACAGATACGCAGTATTTT. This sequence joins TRBV5-1 and TRBJ2-3; D perhaps matches TRBD2 (5 bases). V was shortened by 2 bases and J by 1 base, with 8 bases between the two germline ends. The CDR3 covers 14 residues. In germline, CDR1 is SGHRS, CDR2 YFSETQ.